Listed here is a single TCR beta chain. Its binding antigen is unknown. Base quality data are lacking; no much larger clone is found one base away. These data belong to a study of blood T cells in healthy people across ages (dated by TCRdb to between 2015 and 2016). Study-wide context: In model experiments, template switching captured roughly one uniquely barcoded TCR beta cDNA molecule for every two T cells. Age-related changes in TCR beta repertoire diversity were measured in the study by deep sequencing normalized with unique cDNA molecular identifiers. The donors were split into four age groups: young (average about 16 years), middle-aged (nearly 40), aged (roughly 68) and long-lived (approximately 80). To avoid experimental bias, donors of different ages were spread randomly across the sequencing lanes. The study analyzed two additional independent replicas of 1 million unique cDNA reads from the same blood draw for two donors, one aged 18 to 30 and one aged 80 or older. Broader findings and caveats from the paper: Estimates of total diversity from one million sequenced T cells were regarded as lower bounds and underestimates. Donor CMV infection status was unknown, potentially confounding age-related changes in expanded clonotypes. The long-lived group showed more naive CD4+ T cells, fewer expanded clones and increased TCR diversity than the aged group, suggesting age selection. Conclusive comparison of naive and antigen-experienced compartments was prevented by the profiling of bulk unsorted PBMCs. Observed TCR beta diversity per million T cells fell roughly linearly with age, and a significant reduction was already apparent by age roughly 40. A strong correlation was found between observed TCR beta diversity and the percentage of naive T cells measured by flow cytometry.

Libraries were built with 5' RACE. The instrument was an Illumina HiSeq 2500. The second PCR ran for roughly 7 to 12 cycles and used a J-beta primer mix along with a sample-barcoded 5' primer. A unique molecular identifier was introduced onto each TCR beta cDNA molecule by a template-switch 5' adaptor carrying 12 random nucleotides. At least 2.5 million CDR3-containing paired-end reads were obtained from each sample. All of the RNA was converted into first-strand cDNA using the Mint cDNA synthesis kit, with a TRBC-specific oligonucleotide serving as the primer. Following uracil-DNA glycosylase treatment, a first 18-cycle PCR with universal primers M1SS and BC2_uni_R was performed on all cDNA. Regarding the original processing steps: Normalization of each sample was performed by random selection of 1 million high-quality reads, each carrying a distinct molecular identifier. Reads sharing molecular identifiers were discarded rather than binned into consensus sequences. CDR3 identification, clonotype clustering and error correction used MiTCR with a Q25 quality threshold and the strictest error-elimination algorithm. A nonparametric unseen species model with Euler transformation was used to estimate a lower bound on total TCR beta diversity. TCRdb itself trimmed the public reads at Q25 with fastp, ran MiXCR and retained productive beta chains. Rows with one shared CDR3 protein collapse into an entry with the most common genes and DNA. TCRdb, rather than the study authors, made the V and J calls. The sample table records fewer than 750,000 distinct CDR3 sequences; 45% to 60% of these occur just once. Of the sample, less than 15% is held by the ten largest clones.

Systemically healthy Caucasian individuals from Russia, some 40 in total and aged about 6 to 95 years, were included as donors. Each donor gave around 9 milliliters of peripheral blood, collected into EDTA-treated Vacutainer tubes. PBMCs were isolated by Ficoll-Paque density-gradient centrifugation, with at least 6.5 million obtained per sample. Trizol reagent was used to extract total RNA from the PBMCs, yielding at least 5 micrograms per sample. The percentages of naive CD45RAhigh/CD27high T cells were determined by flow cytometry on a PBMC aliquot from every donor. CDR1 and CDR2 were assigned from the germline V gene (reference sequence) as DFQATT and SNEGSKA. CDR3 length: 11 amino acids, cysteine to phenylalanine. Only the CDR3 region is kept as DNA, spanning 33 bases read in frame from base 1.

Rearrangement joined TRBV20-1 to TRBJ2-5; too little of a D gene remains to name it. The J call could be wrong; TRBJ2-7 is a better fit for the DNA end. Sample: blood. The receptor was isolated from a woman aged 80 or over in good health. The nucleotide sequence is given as TGCAGTGCTTCCAGAGCCTCCGAGCAGTACTTC. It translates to CSASRASEQYF.